The 25 T cell receptor beta chains below all came from one sample that was sequenced in a study of T cell repertoires in cytomegalovirus infection. TCRdb re-called the reads through MiXCR, storing one row per CDR3 protein. This sample has around 180,000 distinct CDR3 sequences; roughly 27% occur once, and the top ten carry just over 30%. The sequenced material came from PBMCs. These receptors all come from a human donor in good health (CMV status not recorded). Some clones in this sample may be carry-over from other donors' samples.

The chain recombines TRBV2 with TRBJ1-5; 12 bases are a match to TRBD1. The CDR3 has 16 residues. The germline CDR1 and CDR2 sequences are SNHLY and FYNNEI. The J segment lost 7 bases and the V segment lost 4 bases, leaving 8 bases of the junction unmatched. The CDR3 spells CASSAGQGATGQPQHF. Here the CDR3 DNA reads TGTGCCAGCAGTGCGGGACAGGGGGCTACGGGGCAGCCCCAGCATTTT.

This clonotype was found many times. The rearrangement uses TRBV7-6 and TRBJ2-3; 9 bases line up with TRBD2. The junction had 12 bases not matched to a gene; V was cut back by 5 bases and J by 6 bases. Germline loops: CDR1 SGHVS, CDR2 FNYEAQ. This CDR3 has 16 residues. CDR3 loop: CASSLGGGVPGDTQYF. The CDR3 DNA reads as TGTGCCAGCAGCCTGGGCGGGGGGGTCCCGGGCGATACGCAGTATTTT.

In its sample, this clonotype was seen a few times. This chain uses TRBV6-2 or TRBV6-3 with TRBJ2-7; 7 bases are a match to TRBD2. The V and J ends lost 5 bases and 3 bases, in that order; junction bases with no gene match: 4. Germline V gene lookup returns CDR1 MNHEY and CDR2 SVGEGT. The CDR3 is 13 amino acids. The CDR3 bases are TGTGCCAGCAGTGGGGGGGAGTTCTACGAGCAGTACTTC. This encodes CASSGGEFYEQYF.

The chain uses TRBV7-2 and TRBJ1-5, with a tentative D call TRBD1 (5 bases). The V and J ends lost 5 bases and 7 bases respectively, with 15 bases between them. The CDR3 is made up of 14 amino acids. Germline loops: CDR1 SGHTA, CDR2 FQGNSA. The CDR3 loop is CASSPWGGGQPQHF. For the CDR3, the DNA is TGTGCCAGCAGCCCTTGGGGGGGGGGACAGCCCCAGCATTTT.

This clonotype was counted once. A read error is possible here, since a much larger clone lies one base away. The chain carries TRBV7-2 and TRBJ2-1, with a possible D match to TRBD2 (5 bases). Germline lookup yields CDR1 SGHTA and CDR2 FQGNSA. Trimming took 7 bases from V and 4 from J, leaving 23 bases between them. The CDR3 covers 17 residues. The CDR3 loop reads CASNLNPGQSGYNEQFF. The CDR3 nucleotides read TGTGCCAGCAACCTGAACCCTGGGCAGTCGGGGTACAATGAGCAGTTCTTC.

This chain links TRBV10-3 with TRBJ1-2; D remains unclear. Trimming stripped 0 bases from V and 4 bases from J, with 18 bases between. The CDR3 consists of 17 residues. CDR1 and CDR2 from the germline V gene are ENHRY and SYGVKD. The CDR3 sequence: CAISESILSDARYGYTF. CDR3 nucleotides: TGTGCCATCAGTGAGTCGATTTTGTCGGACGCCCGCTATGGCTACACCTTC.

V gene TRBV7-8 combines with J gene TRBJ1-4; D not resolved. CDR3 length equals 13 residues. The germline CDR1 and CDR2 sequences are SGHVS and FQNEAQ. Between the trimmed V and J ends, which lost 1 base and 8 bases, there was a span of 8 bases. The CDR3 nucleotides are TGTGCCAGCAGCTTAGGGCCCAGGGAAAAACTGTTTTTT. It specifies CASSLGPREKLFF.

This clonotype was counted only a few times. The genes are TRBV7-6 and TRBJ1-2; D gene ambiguous. The CDR3 is made up of 13 amino acids. V was shortened by 1 base and J by 6 bases, with 9 bases between the two germline ends. The V gene's germline CDR1 is SGHVS and CDR2 FNYEAQ. In DNA form, the CDR3 reads TGTGCCAGCAGCTTAGAAGGAAATGATGGCTACACCTTC. It translates to CASSLEGNDGYTF. Drawing the rest from reference TRBV7-6 and TRBJ1-2, the complete variable domain is GAGVSQSPRYKVTKRGQDVALRCDPISGHVSLYWYRQALGQGPEFLTYFNYEAQQDKSGLPNDRFSAERPEGSISTLTIQRTEQRDSAMYRCASSLEGNDGYTFGSGTRLTVV.

This clonotype came up many times. CDR3 nucleotides: TGTGCCAGCAGTCCCCGCCGTGAGGGGCCCTATGGCTACACCTTC. Its translation: CASSPRREGPYGYTF. This chain links TRBV6-6 with TRBJ1-2; tentatively, D is TRBD1 (5 bases). Germline V gene sequence: CDR1 MNHNY, CDR2 SVGAGI (reference sequence). V shed 5 bases and J shed 4 bases, with 17 bases lying between them. The CDR3 totals 15 residues.

This clonotype has a handful of counts. V is TRBV7-6 and J is TRBJ2-7; possibly TRBD1 or TRBD2 for D (6 bases each). CDR3 length: 15 amino acids. The V and J ends lost 5 bases and 5 bases respectively, with 19 bases between them. The germline V gene encodes CDR1 SGHVS and CDR2 FNYEAQ. The CDR3 spells CASSDPPQGRNEQYF. The CDR3 nucleotides are TGTGCCAGCAGCGATCCCCCCCAGGGGAGGAACGAGCAGTACTTC.

As for this clonotype: A much more abundant neighbour one base away suggests this may be a read error. The V gene is TRBV7-3, the J gene TRBJ2-3, with D possibly matching TRBD1 (5 bases). The V and J ends lost 4 bases and 5 bases respectively, with 13 bases between them. Germline CDR1 reads SGHTA; CDR2 reads FQGTGA. The CDR3 loop spans 14 amino acids. The DNA of the CDR3 is TGTGCCAGCAGCTCACGGACAAGCCGAGATACGCAGTATTTT. Protein product: CASSSRTSRDTQYF.

This clonotype came up a few times. This chain joins TRBV4-2 and TRBJ1-1; D uncertain. The CDR3 length is 13 residues. Germline assignment: CDR1 LGHNA and CDR2 YNFKEQ. The germline V and J ends were trimmed by 3 bases and 1 base, with 6 bases remaining between them. CDR3 in DNA: TGTGCCAGCAGCCAGGCGGGGAACACTGAAGCTTTCTTT. This sequence encodes CASSQAGNTEAFF.

The table lists this clonotype with a few counts. The CDR3 DNA reads TGTGCCAGCAGTTTGAACAGGGTGCTGGGCTACACCTTC. It codes for CASSLNRVLGYTF. The chain employs TRBV6-5 and TRBJ1-2; possible D gene TRBD1, 6 bases. V was cut by 4 bases and J by 8 bases, with 14 bases left in between. CDR3 size: 13 residues. Germline-derived CDR1 and CDR2 are MNHEY and SVGAGI.

This clonotype was seen a handful of times. The J gene is TRBJ2-5, the V gene TRBV7-8, with a weak D call TRBD2 (5 bases). The CDR3 spans 14 residues. Germline CDR1 and CDR2: SGHVS and FQNEAQ. Trimming pared 1 base from V and 6 bases from J, leaving 12 bases between. CDR3: CASSLDGPGKTQYF. CDR3 bases: TGTGCCAGCAGCTTAGACGGACCGGGAAAGACCCAGTACTTC.

This clonotype was seen many times. The junction shows a germline mismatch at one end, possibly a read error. The rearrangement links TRBV11-2 to TRBJ1-3, with D uncertain. The germline V gene has CDR1 SGHAT and CDR2 FQNNGV. The CDR3 has 12 amino acids. The CDR3 bases are TGTGCCAGCAGATTAGAGCGAAACACCATATATTTT. Translation: CASRLERNTIYF. Based on the CDR3 plus reference TRBV11-2 and TRBJ1-3, the full variable domain is EAGVAQSPRYKIIEKRQSVAFWCNPISGHATLYWYQQILGQGPKLLIQFQNNGVVDDSQLPKDRFSAERLKGVDSTLKIQPAKLEDSAVYLCASRLERNTIYFGEGSWLTVV.

This clonotype was counted at least ten times. This sequence joins TRBV4-1 and TRBJ1-1; weak D call: TRBD1 (5 bases). V lost 0 bases and J 5 bases, leaving 13 bases between the germline ends. The CDR3 sequence is 15 residues long. Per germline, CDR1 MGHRA and CDR2 YSYEKL. The CDR3 nucleotides are TGCGCCAGCAGCCAAGATTCGGCAGGGTGGACTGAAGCTTTCTTT. It encodes CASSQDSAGWTEAFF.

Ten or more counts support this clonotype. The chain uses TRBV6-1 and TRBJ2-1, with D perhaps being TRBD1 or TRBD2 (6 bases each). Germline assignment: CDR1 MNHNS and CDR2 SASEGT. The CDR3 runs 13 residues. Trimming pared 3 bases from V and 8 bases from J, leaving 11 bases between. The CDR3: CASSDWGAYEQFF. The DNA for the CDR3 is TGTGCCAGCAGTGATTGGGGGGCATATGAGCAGTTCTTC.

This chain connects TRBV4-2 to TRBJ2-5, with TRBD2 identical over 15 bases. Germline V gene lookup returns CDR1 LGHNA and CDR2 YNFKEQ. After removal of 4 bases from V and 1 base from J, the junction contained 4 bases not matched to a gene. The CDR3 has 17 amino acids. The CDR3: CASSRGLAGGLQETQYF. As DNA, the CDR3 is TGTGCCAGCAGCCGCGGACTAGCGGGGGGGCTCCAAGAGACCCAGTACTTC.

This clonotype appeared a few times. This sequence joins TRBV7-3 and TRBJ2-2; no clear D. This CDR3 spans 14 amino acids. Germline CDR1 reads SGHTA; CDR2 reads FQGTGA. V was shortened by 0 bases and J by 3 bases, with 5 bases between the two germline ends. CDR3 loop: CASSLTRYTGELFF. CDR3 DNA: TGTGCCAGCAGCTTAACCAGATACACCGGGGAGCTGTTTTTT.

In this sample, this clonotype turned up many times. The chain links TRBV7-2 to TRBJ1-2; 10 positions match TRBD1. Germline lookup yields CDR1 SGHTA and CDR2 FQGNSA. The junction had 6 bases not matched to a gene; V was cut back by 5 bases and J by 3 bases. The CDR3 spans 15 residues. The CDR3 is CASSPRQGADYGYTF. The CDR3, as DNA: TGTGCCAGCAGCCCCCGACAGGGGGCCGACTATGGCTACACCTTC.

The V gene is TRBV7-2, the J gene TRBJ2-7, with 7 bases identical to TRBD1. V shed 1 base, J shed 2 bases, and the junction held 5 bases outside the gene matches. CDR1 is SGHTA and CDR2 is FQGNSA in the germline V gene. This CDR3 has 15 amino acids. The CDR3 region has the DNA TGTGCCAGCAGCTTAGGGGGACAGCGAACCTACGAGCAGTACTTC. Amino acid sequence: CASSLGGQRTYEQYF.

On this clonotype itself: The junction departs from germline at one end; a sequencing error may be responsible. V and J are TRBV6-5 and TRBJ2-3; the D gene is possibly TRBD1 (6 bases). This CDR3 has 12 amino acids. From germline, CDR1 is MNHEY and CDR2 SVGAGI. The CDR3 region has the DNA TGTGTCAGCACCCGACTTGGGGGCACGCAGTATTTT. Protein: CVSTRLGGTQYF.

V usage is TRBV12-3 or TRBV12-4 and J usage is TRBJ1-1; the D gene is possibly TRBD1 (5 bases). The CDR3 totals 13 residues. Deletions cut 2 bases from V and 7 bases from J, with 11 bases between. CDR3 nucleotides: TGTGCCAGCAGTTTACGGCAGGGTTATGAAGCTTTCTTT. Translated, it gives CASSLRQGYEAFF.

The V gene is TRBV5-5, the J gene TRBJ1-2; D unclear. Germline CDR1 is SGHKS and CDR2 is YYEKEE (reference sequence). V lost 3 bases and J lost 2, with 17 bases in between. This CDR3 spans 16 amino acids. CDR3 nucleotide sequence: TGTGCCAGCAGCTCAGTCCCGACCCAGGCCAACTATGGCTACACCTTC. The encoded protein is CASSSVPTQANYGYTF.

The chain employs TRBV7-2 and TRBJ1-6, with unresolved D. With 1 base removed from V and 0 bases from J, the gap between germline ends came to 13 bases. CDR1 SGHTA and CDR2 FQGNSA come from the germline V gene. The CDR3 loop spans 18 amino acids. CDR3 nucleotide sequence: TGTGCCAGCAGCTTAGGGCCTCTCGGGAGCTCCTATAATTCACCCCTCCACTTT. Amino acid sequence: CASSLGPLGSSYNSPLHF.